The 27 T cell receptor beta chains given below trace back to one sample, sequenced in a study of blood T cells in healthy people across ages. A second 7 to 11 cycle PCR used barcoded and J-beta primers. TCRdb independently ran MiXCR on the 5' RACE reads; one entry per CDR3 protein. The sample lists 1,300,000 or so distinct CDR3 sequences, roughly 64% occurring once. The sequencing input was blood. These receptors were taken from a man between 18 and 29 years old in good health.

V is TRBV12-3 or TRBV12-4 and J is TRBJ2-5; D may be TRBD1 (6 bases). V lost 5 bases and J 6 bases, leaving 19 bases between the germline ends. This CDR3 is 15 amino acids long. The CDR3 DNA reads as TGTGCCAGCAGTCCGGGGACACCCACAGAGAAGACCCAGTACTTC. Its protein product is CASSPGTPTEKTQYF.

This chain connects TRBV29-1 to TRBJ2-1; 10 nucleotides match TRBD2. CDR1 SQVTM and CDR2 ANQGSEA come from the germline V gene. The CDR3 loop spans 16 amino acids. Trimming cost V 3 bases and J 6 bases; bases outside gene matches: 11. CDR3 coding DNA: TGCAGCGTTGATTCAGCGGGGGGGCATTTACCCAATGAGCAGTTCTTC. It codes for CSVDSAGGHLPNEQFF.

This clonotype was found a few times. V usage is TRBV11-2 and J usage is TRBJ2-4, with 7 positions matching TRBD2. The CDR3 totals 18 residues. Germline V gives CDR1 SGHAT, CDR2 FQNNGV. V lost 1 base and J lost 0; bases outside the gene matches: 9. The CDR3, as DNA: TGTGCCAGCAGCTTAGCCTGGGAGGGGTCCGTAGCCAAAAACATTCAGTACTTC. It yields the protein CASSLAWEGSVAKNIQYF. Full variable domain (remainder filled in from reference TRBV11-2 and TRBJ2-4): EAGVAQSPRYKIIEKRQSVAFWCNPISGHATLYWYQQILGQGPKLLIQFQNNGVVDDSQLPKDRFSAERLKGVDSTLKIQPAKLEDSAVYLCASSLAWEGSVAKNIQYFGAGTRLSVL.

The genes are TRBV5-5 and TRBJ2-1, with a weak D call TRBD1 (5 bases). The V gene lost 6 bases and the J gene lost 8 bases, with 18 bases spanning the gap. Germline CDR1 reads SGHKS; CDR2 reads YYEKEE (reference sequence). This CDR3 region has 14 residues. CDR3 sequence (DNA): TGTGCCAGCATGTTCCTGGGCAGGGTTGATGAGCAGTTCTTC. Its translation is CASMFLGRVDEQFF.

The chain is built from TRBV28 and TRBJ2-7; no firm D call. The end of the DNA aligns better with TRBJ2-5, so the J call may be wrong. Germline loops: CDR1 MDHEN, CDR2 SYDVKM. The CDR3 spans 12 residues. CDR3 region: CATSYNWVTQYF. CDR3 DNA: TGTGCCACCTCGTACAACTGGGTGACCCAGTACTTC.

The chain has TRBV2 and TRBJ2-5; TRBD2 might be the D (6 bases). There are 14 residues in the CDR3. CDR1 and CDR2 from the germline V gene are SNHLY and FYNNEI. With 8 bases removed from V and 11 bases from J, the gap between germline ends came to 24 bases. The CDR3 loop reads CASSRRALYNEQYF. As DNA, the CDR3 is TGTGCCAGCTCGCGGAGGGCCCTTTACAATGAGCAGTACTTC.

J is TRBJ1-2 and V is TRBV20-1; D is perhaps TRBD1 (6 bases). The V end was cut by 5 bases, the J end by 2 bases, with 12 bases between. The CDR3 runs to 13 residues. Germline values: CDR1 DFQATT, CDR2 SNEGSKA (reference sequence). The CDR3 sequence: CSALDSVNYGYTF. The CDR3 nucleotides are TGCAGTGCTCTGGACAGCGTAAACTATGGCTACACCTTC.

This chain connects TRBV6-1 to TRBJ2-1, with TRBD2 matching over 7 bases. CDR1 MNHNS and CDR2 SASEGT come from the germline V gene. With 7 bases clipped from V and 2 bases from J, the junction kept 5 bases outside the gene matches. This CDR3 region has 14 residues. CDR3 DNA sequence: TGTGCCAGCAATGGCCTAGCGGCCTACAATGAGCAGTTCTTC. Protein product: CASNGLAAYNEQFF.

This clonotype was seen a few times. The chain carries TRBV7-9 and TRBJ2-2; D assignment may be TRBD1 or TRBD2 (6 bases each). With 5 bases removed from V and 2 bases from J, the gap between germline ends came to 15 bases. The CDR3 is 16 residues long. Per the germline V gene, CDR1 is SEHNR and CDR2 is FQNEAQ (reference sequence). CDR3 loop: CASSPVEGVNTGELFF. CDR3 nucleotides: TGTGCCAGCAGCCCAGTGGAGGGGGTAAACACCGGGGAGCTGTTTTTT.

This clonotype was detected ten times or more. The V gene is TRBV3-1, the J gene TRBJ1-2; D unresolved. Between the trimmed V and J ends, which lost 0 bases and 7 bases, there was a span of 12 bases. The CDR3 extends over 14 amino acids. Germline loops: CDR1 LGHDT, CDR2 YNNKEL (reference sequence). The CDR3 DNA follows: TGTGCCAGCAGCCAAGATAGCGGGAAATGTGGCTACACCTTC. Translation: CASSQDSGKCGYTF.

The chain uses TRBV10-3 and TRBJ2-7, with 7 bases matching TRBD1. The V segment lost 4 bases and the J segment 3 bases; nucleotides outside the gene matches: 6. In germline, CDR1 is ENHRY, CDR2 SYGVKD. This CDR3 comprises 14 residues. CDR3 coding DNA: TGTGCCATCAGTGTCCAGACAGGGAACTACGAGCAGTACTTC. Its protein product is CAISVQTGNYEQYF.

J is TRBJ1-2 and V is TRBV29-1; maybe TRBD1 (6 bases). The length of the CDR3 is 13 residues. V shed 5 bases and J shed 3 bases, with 13 bases lying between them. Looked up from germline, CDR1 is SQVTM and CDR2 is ANQGSEA. Here the CDR3 DNA reads TGCAGCGTTCGAACAGGGTTGGACTATGGCTACACCTTC. This gives the protein CSVRTGLDYGYTF.

This clonotype turned up a few times. The chain joins TRBV29-1 to TRBJ2-3; TRBD1 aligns across 8 bases. The junction had 5 bases not matched to a gene; V was cut back by 3 bases and J by 3 bases. Per germline, CDR1 SQVTM and CDR2 ANQGSEA. CDR3 length: 14 amino acids. Here the CDR3 reads CSVDRTGPTDTQYF. CDR3 sequence (DNA): TGCAGCGTTGATAGGACAGGGCCAACAGATACGCAGTATTTT.

The chain is built from TRBV12-3 or TRBV12-4 and TRBJ1-1; 7 bases line up with TRBD1. The CDR3 has 16 amino acids. The ends lost 5 bases at V and 1 base at J; junction bases unmatched: 10. The CDR3 loop reads CASSLSPTGRNTEAFF. In DNA form, the CDR3 reads TGTGCCAGCAGTCTCTCCCCGACAGGGAGGAACACTGAAGCTTTCTTT.

This clonotype has a handful of counts. This chain uses TRBV4-3 with TRBJ2-5, with TRBD2 matching 11 bases. Germline values: CDR1 LGHNA, CDR2 YSLEER. The CDR3 spans 17 residues. V lost 0 bases and J lost 2; bases outside the gene matches: 5. The CDR3 region is CASSQEPVAGGQETQYF. The CDR3, as DNA: TGCGCCAGCAGCCAAGAGCCGGTAGCGGGGGGGCAAGAGACCCAGTACTTC.

The J gene is TRBJ2-1, the V gene TRBV7-9; D is possibly TRBD1 (7 bases). Trimming removed 10 bases from V and 10 bases from J, with 23 bases in between. CDR3 size: 14 residues. The germline CDR1 and CDR2 sequences are SEHNR and FQNEAQ (reference sequence). CDR3 DNA sequence: TGTGCCACCCCGCAGGGGGGCCCGCGAGAGGAGCAGTTCTTC. Protein product: CATPQGGPREEQFF.

This chain connects TRBV3-1 to TRBJ1-1, with no clear D. V was clipped by 7 bases and J by 3 bases, with 12 bases between them. CDR3 length: 13 residues. Germline lookup yields CDR1 LGHDT and CDR2 YNNKEL (reference sequence). The CDR3 is CASTDIEDTEAFF. As DNA, the CDR3 is TGTGCCAGCACCGACATAGAGGACACTGAAGCTTTCTTT.

This chain uses TRBV5-4 with TRBJ2-7, with D possibly TRBD2 on 5 matching bases. Germline V gene sequence: CDR1 SGHNT, CDR2 YYREEE (reference sequence). The CDR3 runs to 15 residues. V dropped 1 base and J dropped 2 bases, with 13 bases sitting between them. The CDR3 reads CASSLWGEPTYEQYF. CDR3 coding DNA: TGTGCCAGCAGCTTGTGGGGAGAACCTACCTACGAGCAGTACTTC.

J is TRBJ1-5 and V is TRBV27; TRBD1 matches at 8 bases. V was pared by 5 bases and J by 3 bases, with 3 bases of the junction left unmatched. Per the germline V gene, CDR1 is MNHEY and CDR2 is SMNVEV (reference sequence). The CDR3 loop spans 14 amino acids. Here the CDR3 reads CASSGQGDNQPQHF. The CDR3 bases are TGTGCCAGCAGTGGACAGGGTGACAATCAGCCCCAGCATTTT.

This clonotype was found a few times. This chain joins TRBV27 and TRBJ2-1; maybe TRBD1 (6 bases). V lost 5 bases and J 3 bases, leaving 17 bases between the germline ends. The CDR3 covers 16 residues. The germline V gene has CDR1 MNHEY and CDR2 SMNVEV (reference sequence). For the CDR3, the DNA is TGTGCCAGCAGTCCCCCCCCGGGACACAACTACAATGAGCAGTTCTTC. This encodes CASSPPPGHNYNEQFF.

CDR3 residues: CASSYSPGILYEQYF. The CDR3 DNA sequence: TGTGCCAGCAGTTACAGCCCCGGGATCTTATACGAGCAGTACTTC. The rearrangement links TRBV6-8 to TRBJ2-5; D is perhaps TRBD2 (5 bases). Judging by the DNA end, TRBJ2-7 fits better; the J call may be wrong. This CDR3 has 15 amino acids. Germline V gene sequence: CDR1 MNHGY, CDR2 SAAAGT.

The rearrangement uses TRBV11-1 and TRBJ2-4; 7 bases map to TRBD2. TRBJ2-7 matches the DNA end more closely, so the J call is doubtful. The CDR3 extends over 17 amino acids. CDR1 and CDR2 (germline): SGHAT, FQDESV (reference sequence). As DNA, the CDR3 is TGTGCCAGCAGCTTAGCCCCCGCTAGCGGCGAAACCTACGAGCAGTACTTC. Translating gives CASSLAPASGETYEQYF.

This chain joins TRBV12-5 and TRBJ2-3; D gene unclear. The V gene lost 2 bases and the J gene lost 3 bases, with 0 bases spanning the gap. Germline V CDR1 and CDR2: LGHNT, FRNRAP. CDR3 length: 11 residues. The chain's CDR3 is CASGLTDTQYF. As DNA, the CDR3 is TGTGCTAGTGGTTTGACAGATACGCAGTATTTT.

The rearrangement joins TRBV4-1 to TRBJ1-1; D gene ambiguous. This CDR3 spans 16 amino acids. Germline CDR1 MGHRA, CDR2 YSYEKL. Between the trimmed V and J ends, which lost 2 bases and 1 base, there was a span of 14 bases. The CDR3 sequence: CASSQRSFLRNTEAFF. The CDR3 region has the DNA TGCGCCAGCAGCCAACGGAGCTTCTTAAGGAACACTGAAGCTTTCTTT.

This clonotype came up a few times. The chain couples TRBV20-1 to TRBJ2-7, with 13 bases lining up with TRBD2. The length of the CDR3 is 16 residues. The germline V gene encodes CDR1 DFQATT and CDR2 SNEGSKA (reference sequence). After removal of 3 bases from V and 4 bases from J, the junction contained 9 bases not matched to a gene. The CDR3 loop reads CSARVPTSGRSYEQYF. The CDR3 coding sequence is TGCAGTGCTAGGGTTCCGACTAGCGGGAGGTCGTACGAGCAGTACTTC.

This clonotype was counted only a few times. The CDR3: CASSSGHTEAFF. The CDR3 nucleotides read TGTGCCAGCAGTTCCGGCCACACTGAAGCTTTCTTT. The V and J genes are TRBV27 and TRBJ1-1; D is undetermined. The V gene's germline CDR1 is MNHEY and CDR2 SMNVEV (reference sequence). This CDR3 spans 12 amino acids. V was trimmed by 4 bases and J by 3 bases, leaving 6 bases between them.

This clonotype turned up a few times. The genes are TRBV3-1 and TRBJ2-4; D is ambiguous. The DNA end is more similar to TRBJ2-7, so the J call may be wrong. The CDR3 has 12 amino acids. The germline CDR1 and CDR2 sequences are LGHDT and YNNKEL (reference sequence). This CDR3 is CASSGLDYEQYF. CDR3 sequence (DNA): TGTGCCAGCAGTGGTCTGGACTACGAGCAGTACTTC.